The source of this T cell receptor beta chain is a study of graft-versus-host responses after intestinal transplantation. At the level of the study: Recipients received multivisceral, liver-intestinal, or isolated intestinal transplants. Study outcomes and limitations: High graft-versus-host to host-versus-graft clonal ratios were seen in allografts of patients with graft-donor T cell macrochimerism.

Clones were read by immunoSEQ multiplex PCR, and TCRdb kept only the in-frame ones, dropping some. In the table there are 25,000 to 35,000 clones, 85% to 95% of which are singletons. This CDR3 has 15 amino acids. The V segment lost 2 bases and the J segment 4 bases; nucleotides outside the gene matches: 5. Germline CDR1 and CDR2: SEHNR and FQNEAQ (reference sequence). Concerning this clone: The antigen is not known.

The rearrangement links TRBV7-9 to TRBJ1-1, with 9 bases matching TRBD1. The receptor was derived from a human patient who received an intestinal transplant, so some T cells may come from the graft donor. The material was PBMCs, obtained about 62 days after intestinal transplant. CDR3 loop: CASSLSTGGVTEAFF. CDR3 DNA: TGTGCCAGCAGCTTAAGTACAGGGGGCGTCACTGAAGCTTTCTTT.